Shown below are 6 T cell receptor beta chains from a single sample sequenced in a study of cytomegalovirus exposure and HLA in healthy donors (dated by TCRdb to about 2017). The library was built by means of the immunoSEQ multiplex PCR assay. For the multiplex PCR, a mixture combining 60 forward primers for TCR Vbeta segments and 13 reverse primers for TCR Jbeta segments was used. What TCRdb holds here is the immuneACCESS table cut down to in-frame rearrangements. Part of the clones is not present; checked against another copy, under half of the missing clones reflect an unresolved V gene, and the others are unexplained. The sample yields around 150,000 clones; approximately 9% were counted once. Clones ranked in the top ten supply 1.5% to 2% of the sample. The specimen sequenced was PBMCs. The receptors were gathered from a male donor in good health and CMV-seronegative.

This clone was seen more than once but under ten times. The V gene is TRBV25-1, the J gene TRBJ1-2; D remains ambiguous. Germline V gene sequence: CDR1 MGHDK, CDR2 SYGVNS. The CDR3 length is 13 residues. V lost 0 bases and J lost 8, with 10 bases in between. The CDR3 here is CASSEYGVGGYTF. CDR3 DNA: TGTGCCAGCAGTGAATACGGAGTCGGGGGCTACACCTTC.

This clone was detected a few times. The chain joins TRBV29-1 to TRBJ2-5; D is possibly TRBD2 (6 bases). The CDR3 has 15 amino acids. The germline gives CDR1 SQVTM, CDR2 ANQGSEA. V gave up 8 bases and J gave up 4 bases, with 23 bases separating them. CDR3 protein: CSSDVWGDVRETQYF. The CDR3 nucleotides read TGCAGCTCGGATGTATGGGGGGACGTTAGAGAGACCCAGTACTTC.

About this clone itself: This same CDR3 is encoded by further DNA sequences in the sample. In DNA form, the CDR3 reads TGTGCCAGCAGTTTGTACAGGGGAAGCTACGAGCAGTACTTC. It translates to CASSLYRGSYEQYF. This chain joins TRBV28 and TRBJ2-7; TRBD1 matches at 7 bases. Germline-derived CDR1 and CDR2 are MDHEN and SYDVKM. Trimming removed 3 bases from V and 3 bases from J; junction bases left unmatched: 5. CDR3 size: 14 residues.

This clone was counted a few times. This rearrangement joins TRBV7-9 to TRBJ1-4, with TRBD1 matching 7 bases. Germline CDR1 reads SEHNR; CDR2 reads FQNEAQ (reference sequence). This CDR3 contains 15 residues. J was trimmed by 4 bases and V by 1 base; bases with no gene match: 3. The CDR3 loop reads CASSLGDRVNEKLFF. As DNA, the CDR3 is TGTGCCAGCAGCTTAGGGGACAGAGTTAATGAAAAACTGTTTTTT. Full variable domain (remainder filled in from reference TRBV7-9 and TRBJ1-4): DTGVSQNPRHKITKRGQNVTFRCDPISEHNRLYWYRQTLGQGPEFLTYFQNEAQLEKSRLLSDRFSAERPKGSFSTLEIQRTEQGDSAMYLCASSLGDRVNEKLFFGSGTQLSVL.

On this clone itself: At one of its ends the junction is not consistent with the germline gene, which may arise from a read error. As DNA, the CDR3 is TGTGCCAGCAGTTTAGGGGGCTCTGGGGCTAACGTCCTGACTTTC. It translates to CASSLGGSGANVLTF. V usage is TRBV28 and J usage is TRBJ2-6; tentatively, D is TRBD1 (6 bases). Germline assignment: CDR1 MDHEN and CDR2 SYDVKM. This CDR3 is 15 amino acids long. Full variable domain (missing parts from reference TRBV28 and TRBJ2-6): DVKVTQSSRYLVKRTGEKVFLECVQDMDHENMFWYRQDPGLGLRLIYFSYDVKMKEKGDIPEGYSVSREKKERFSLILESASTNQTSMYLCASSLGGSGANVLTFGAGSRLTVL.

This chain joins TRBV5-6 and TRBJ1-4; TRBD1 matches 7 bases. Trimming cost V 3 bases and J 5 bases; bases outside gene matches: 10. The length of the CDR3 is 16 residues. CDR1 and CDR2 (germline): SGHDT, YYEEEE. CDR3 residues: CASSSLVEGANEKLFF. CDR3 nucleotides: TGTGCCAGCAGCTCTCTCGTAGAGGGGGCAAATGAAAAACTGTTTTTT.